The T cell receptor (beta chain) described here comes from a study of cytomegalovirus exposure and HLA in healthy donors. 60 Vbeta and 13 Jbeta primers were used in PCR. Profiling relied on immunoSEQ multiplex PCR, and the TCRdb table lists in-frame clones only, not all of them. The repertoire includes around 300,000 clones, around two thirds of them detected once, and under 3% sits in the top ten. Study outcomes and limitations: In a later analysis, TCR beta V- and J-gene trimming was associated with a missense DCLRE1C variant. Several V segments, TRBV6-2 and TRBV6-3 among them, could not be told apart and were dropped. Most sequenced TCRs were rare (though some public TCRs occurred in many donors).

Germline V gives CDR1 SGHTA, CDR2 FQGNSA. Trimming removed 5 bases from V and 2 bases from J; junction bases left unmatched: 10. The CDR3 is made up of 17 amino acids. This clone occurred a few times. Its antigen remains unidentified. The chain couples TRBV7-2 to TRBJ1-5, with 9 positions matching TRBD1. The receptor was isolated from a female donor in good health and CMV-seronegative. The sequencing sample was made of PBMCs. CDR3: CASSLGQGGFGNQPQHF. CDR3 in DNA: TGTGCCAGCAGCCTGGGACAGGGTGGCTTTGGCAATCAGCCCCAGCATTTT.